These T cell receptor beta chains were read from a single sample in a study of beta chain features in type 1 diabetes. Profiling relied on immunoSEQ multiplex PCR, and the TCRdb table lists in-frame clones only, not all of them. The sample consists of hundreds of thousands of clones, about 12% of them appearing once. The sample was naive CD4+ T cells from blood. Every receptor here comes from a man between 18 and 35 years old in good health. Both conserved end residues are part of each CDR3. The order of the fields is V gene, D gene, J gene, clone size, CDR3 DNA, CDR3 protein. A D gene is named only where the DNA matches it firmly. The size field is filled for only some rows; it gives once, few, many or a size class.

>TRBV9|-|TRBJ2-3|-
TGTGCCAGCAGCGTAGCGGGTAGCACAGATACGCAGTATTTT
CASSVAGSTDTQYF
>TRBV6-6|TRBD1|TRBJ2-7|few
TGTGCCAGCAGTCCAGAACTTACAGGGGGTAACGACGAGCAGTACTTC
CASSPELTGGNDEQYF
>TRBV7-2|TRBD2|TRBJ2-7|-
TGTGCCAGCAGCTTAGTGCTAGCGGGAACCTACGAGCAGTACTTC
CASSLVLAGTYEQYF
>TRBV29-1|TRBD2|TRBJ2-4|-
TGCAGCGTTGAAGGGGGACTAAAAAACATTCAGTACTTC
CSVEGGLKNIQYF
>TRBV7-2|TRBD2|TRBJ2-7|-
TGTGCCAGCAGCTTAGCGACTAGCGTCTCCTACGAGCAGTACTTC
CASSLATSVSYEQYF
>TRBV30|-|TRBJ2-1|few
TGTGCCTGGGACGGACGGGACACCTACAATGAGCAGTTCTTC
CAWDGRDTYNEQFF
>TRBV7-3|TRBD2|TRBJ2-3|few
TGTGCCAGCAGCCAGAGACTAGCGGGAGGCACAGATACGCAGTATTTT
CASSQRLAGGTDTQYF
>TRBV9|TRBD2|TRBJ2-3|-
TGTGCCAGCAGCGTAGCTTCCGGCGGGGGGGCATCAGATACGCAGTATTTT
CASSVASGGGASDTQYF
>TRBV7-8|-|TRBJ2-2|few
TGTGCCAGCAGCTTAGGACAGGCGAACACCGGGGAGCTGTTTTTT
CASSLGQANTGELFF
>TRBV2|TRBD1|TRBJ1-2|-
TGTGCCAGCAGTCCGGACAGGAGGCACTATGGCTACACCTTC
CASSPDRRHYGYTF
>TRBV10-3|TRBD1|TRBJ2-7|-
TGTGCCATCAGTGAAAGACAGGGGAGGCACGAGCAGTACTTC
CAISERQGRHEQYF
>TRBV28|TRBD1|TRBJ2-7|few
TGTGCCAGCAGTCCGGGACAGGGTGGGTACGAGCAGTACTTC
CASSPGQGGYEQYF
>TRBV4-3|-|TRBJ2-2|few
TGCGCCAGCAGCTGGCAGGGTGGTGCCGGGGAGCTGTTTTTT
CASSWQGGAGELFF
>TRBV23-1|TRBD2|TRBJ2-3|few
TGCGCCAGCAGTCAATCGCGTGAAGCCCGGACTAGCGGGAGCGGAGGTACGCAGTATTTT
CASSQSREARTSGSGGTQYF
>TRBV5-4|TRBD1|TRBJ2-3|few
TGTGCCAGCAGCTTGGCCGGGACAGGTCTTGGTACGCAGTATTTT
CASSLAGTGLGTQYF
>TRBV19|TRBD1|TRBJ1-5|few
TGTGCCAGGAACCCCGGGACAGGGGGAAATCAGCCCCAGCATTTT
CARNPGTGGNQPQHF
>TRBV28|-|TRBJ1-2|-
TGTGCCAGCAGTTTCGTGGCGGCATACTATGGCTACACCTTC
CASSFVAAYYGYTF
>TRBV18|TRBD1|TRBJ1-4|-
TGTGCCAGCTCACCTGGACAGGGAGTCGAAGAAAAACTGTTTTTT
CASSPGQGVEEKLFF
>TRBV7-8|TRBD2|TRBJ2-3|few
TGTGCCAGCAGCCTAGGACTAGCGGGGGTGGATACGCAGTATTTT
CASSLGLAGVDTQYF
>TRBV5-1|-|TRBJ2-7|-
TGCGCCAGCCACATCGGAGCCGAGCAGTACTTC
CASHIGAEQYF
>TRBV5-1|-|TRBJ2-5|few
TGCGCCAGCAGCTGGCTTGCGCGACCGGAGGGCGAGACCCAGTACTTC
CASSWLARPEGETQYF
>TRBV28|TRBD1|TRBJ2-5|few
TGTGCCAGCAGGCGATACCCTCAGGGACAGGCCAACCAAGAGACCCAGTACTTC
CASRRYPQGQANQETQYF
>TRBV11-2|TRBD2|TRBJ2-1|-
TGTGCCAGCAGCTTAGATCGCGGGAGTCACAATGAGCAGTTCTTC
CASSLDRGSHNEQFF
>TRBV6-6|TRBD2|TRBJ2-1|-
TGTGCCATCTCTAGCGGGGCGGTTGGGGAGCAGTTCTTC
CAISSGAVGEQFF
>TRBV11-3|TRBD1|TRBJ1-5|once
TGTGCCAGCAGCATCGGACAGGGGTATCAGCCCCAGCATTTT
CASSIGQGYQPQHF
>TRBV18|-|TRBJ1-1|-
TGTGCCAGCCATCGGGGACAGAACACTGAAGCTTTCTTT
CASHRGQNTEAFF
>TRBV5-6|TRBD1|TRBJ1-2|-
TGTGCCAGCAGCGATTTATCGGACAGGGCCCTATATGGCTACACCTTC
CASSDLSDRALYGYTF
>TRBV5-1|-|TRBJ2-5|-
TGCGCCAGCAGTTTTCCGGGCCGGGGGGAGACCCAGTACTTC
CASSFPGRGETQYF
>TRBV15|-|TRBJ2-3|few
TGTGCCACCAGCAGTCCCTGGCTTTCGAATACGCAGTATTTT
CATSSPWLSNTQYF